The 9 T cell receptor beta chains below come from one sample, sequenced in a study of T cell responses to AZD1222 COVID-19 vaccine. Sequencing was performed with immunoSEQ multiplex PCR; in TCRdb, only in-frame clones are kept and a portion is missing. The sample has over 70,000 clones, 85% seen once. Sequencing used peripheral blood, obtained on day 0 of AZD1222 vaccination. The source of these receptors is an adult in good health.

The gene calls are TRBV2 and TRBJ1-5, with D possibly being TRBD1 (5 bases). This CDR3 has 15 residues. V lost 2 bases and J lost 2, with 10 bases in between. The V gene's germline CDR1 is SNHLY and CDR2 FYNNEI. The CDR3 reads CASSEQGAGNQPQHF. The CDR3 DNA reads TGTGCCAGCAGTGAACAGGGAGCGGGCAATCAGCCCCAGCATTTT.

The gene calls are TRBV4-2 and TRBJ2-3; TRBD2 matches at 7 bases. The CDR3 consists of 17 residues. Germline CDR1 LGHNA, CDR2 YNFKEQ. The V gene end was trimmed by 0 bases and the J gene end by 0 bases; junction bases not matched to a gene: 6. For the CDR3, the DNA is TGTGCCAGCAGCCAAGATCTCTCTAGCGGAAGCACAGATACGCAGTATTTT. Its protein is CASSQDLSSGSTDTQYF.

The V and J genes are TRBV11-2 and TRBJ2-5, with 11 bases that match TRBD2. The ends lost 3 bases at V and 5 bases at J; junction bases unmatched: 8. Looked up from germline, CDR1 is SGHAT and CDR2 is FQNNGV. There are 16 residues in the CDR3. In DNA, the CDR3 is TGTGCCAGCAGCTTGTCCACTAGCGGGAGTGGGGAGACCCAGTACTTC. Translated, it gives CASSLSTSGSGETQYF.

The chain combines TRBV5-6 with TRBJ1-1; 7 bases map to TRBD1. Germline CDR1 reads SGHDT; CDR2 reads YYEEEE. Unmatched junction bases numbered 6, after V lost 2 bases and J lost 5 bases. The CDR3 is 14 amino acids. The CDR3 DNA follows: TGTGCCAGCAGCTTAACAGGGGTGGGTACTGAAGCTTTCTTT. It specifies CASSLTGVGTEAFF.

In this sample, this clone turned up once. CDR3 nucleotides: TGTGCCAGCAGTTCGGGACAGGAGTGGTCTGAAGCTTTCTTT. Its protein product is CASSSGQEWSEAFF. The chain carries TRBV6-5 and TRBJ1-1; 8 bases map to TRBD1. With V trimmed by 4 bases and J by 6 bases, 7 bases remained unmatched. This CDR3 is built from 14 residues. Germline CDR1 and CDR2: MNHEY and SVGAGI.

The V gene is TRBV9, the J gene TRBJ2-1, with TRBD2 matching over 11 bases. V lost 0 bases and J lost 4; bases outside the gene matches: 12. Germline CDR1 and CDR2: SGDLS and YYNGEE. The CDR3 consists of 19 residues. CDR3 nucleotide sequence: TGTGCCAGCAGCGTAGAAATAAATAGCGGGAGGGGTCGTTACAATGAGCAGTTCTTC. This encodes CASSVEINSGRGRYNEQFF.

The genes are TRBV18 and TRBJ2-1; possible D gene TRBD1, 5 bases. V shed 3 bases and J shed 0 bases, with 6 bases lying between them. This CDR3 spans 14 amino acids. Germline V gene sequence: CDR1 KGHSH, CDR2 LQKENI. The CDR3, as DNA: TGTGCCAGCTCACCCCAGGGCTCCTACAATGAGCAGTTCTTC. The encoded protein is CASSPQGSYNEQFF.

As to this clone: Germline is not matched at one junction end, which may reflect a read error. V usage is TRBV7-8 and J usage is TRBJ1-1; D is unresolved. Germline V gene sequence: CDR1 SGHVS, CDR2 FQNEAQ. The CDR3 covers 11 residues. This chain's CDR3 is CASSAQVVPVF. CDR3 DNA: TGTGCCAGCAGCGCCCAGGTCGTGCCCGTCTTT.

The V gene is TRBV18, the J gene TRBJ1-1, with TRBD1 matching over 8 bases. V lost 3 bases and J lost 1; bases outside the gene matches: 1. This CDR3 contains 14 residues. Germline-derived CDR1 and CDR2 are KGHSH and LQKENI. CDR3 bases: TGTGCCAGCTCACCCGGACAGGGGAACACTGAAGCTTTCTTT. It translates to CASSPGQGNTEAFF.